Below, 18 T cell receptor beta chains from the same sample are listed, as sequenced in a study of identical twins (dated by TCRdb to the mid-2010s). Library preparation was by 5' RACE. TCRdb shows the sequencer as Illumina HiSeq 2000. Using fastp trimming at Q25 and MiXCR clonotype assembly, TCRdb reanalyzed the public sequencing data and kept in-frame beta chains. Each record represents a unique CDR3 protein, reported with the most common genes and DNA among its rows. Counted in this sample were fewer than 350,000 distinct CDR3 sequences; under 9.5% of them appeared once. The ten top clones hold around 2.1% of the sample. This sample was also put to use in a study of yellow fever vaccine responses in identical twins.

Sequenced: memory (CD45RO+) T cells sorted from blood. The sample's cell subset or site label is to be understood as: CD45RO+ enriched T cells. The receptors derive from a woman aged 18-29 years in good health.

Only a few counts were recorded for this clonotype. The chain combines TRBV10-3 with TRBJ2-1, with D perhaps TRBD2 (5 bases). The CDR3 runs 14 residues. Looked up from germline, CDR1 is ENHRY and CDR2 is SYGVKD. V was clipped by 2 bases and J by 6 bases, with 11 bases between them. The CDR3 coding sequence is TGTGCCATCAGTGAGGGACTGGATCTCAATGAGCAGTTCTTC. It is translated as CAISEGLDLNEQFF.

The gene calls are TRBV6-6 and TRBJ2-3; D is unclear. V was pared by 0 bases and J by 5 bases, with 3 bases between. Germline assignment: CDR1 MNHNY and CDR2 SVGAGI (reference sequence). The CDR3 is 12 amino acids. CDR3 loop: CASSYSQDTQYF. The CDR3 DNA sequence: TGTGCCAGCAGTTACTCGCAAGATACGCAGTATTTT.

This clonotype appeared a few times. V is TRBV5-1 and J is TRBJ2-7; TRBD1 aligns across 7 bases. Germline assignment: CDR1 SGHRS and CDR2 YFSETQ. The V gene end was trimmed by 4 bases and the J gene end by 2 bases; junction bases not matched to a gene: 6. The CDR3 consists of 14 residues. CDR3 DNA sequence: TGCGCCAGCAGCATCGGACAGGCTACCTACGAGCAGTACGTC. It yields the protein CASSIGQATYEQYV.

This clonotype turned up a few times. V is TRBV5-4 and J is TRBJ2-1, with TRBD2 matching 11 bases. CDR1 SGHNT and CDR2 YYREEE come from the germline V gene (reference sequence). CDR3 length equals 14 residues. After removal of 7 bases from V and 9 bases from J, the junction contained 9 bases not matched to a gene. CDR3: CASGRLAGLGEQFF. The CDR3 DNA sequence: TGTGCCAGCGGCAGACTAGCGGGATTGGGTGAGCAGTTCTTC. Full variable domain (outside the CDR3, taken from reference TRBV5-4 and TRBJ2-1): ETGVTQSPTHLIKTRGQQVTLRCSSQSGHNTVSWYQQALGQGPQFIFQYYREEENGRGNFPPRFSGLQFPNYSSELNVNALELDDSALYLCASGRLAGLGEQFFGPGTRLTVL.

The rearrangement joins TRBV11-2 to TRBJ1-1; TRBD1 might be the D (5 bases). Trimming shortened V by 5 bases and J by 7 bases, and 17 bases separated the two germline ends. Per germline, CDR1 SGHAT and CDR2 FQNNGV. The CDR3 extends over 14 amino acids. CDR3 DNA: TGTGCCAGCAGCCCCCCCGGTGGGGGTCGTGAAGCTTTCTTT. It codes for CASSPPGGGREAFF.

V gene TRBV6-1 combines with J gene TRBJ2-1; TRBD1 might be the D (5 bases). Trimming removed 3 bases at V and 13 bases at J, with 19 bases between. The germline V gene encodes CDR1 MNHNS and CDR2 SASEGT. The CDR3 has 14 residues. CDR3 coding DNA: TGTGCCAGCAGTGATTGGAGTGGCAGGGCATCCCAGTTCTTC. This gives the protein CASSDWSGRASQFF.

The chain combines TRBV20-1 with TRBJ1-2; D is ambiguous. The CDR3 runs 13 residues. Between the trimmed V and J ends, which lost 0 bases and 7 bases, there was a span of 12 bases. Germline CDR1 is DFQATT and CDR2 is SNEGSKA (reference sequence). DNA for the CDR3: TGCAGTGCTAGAGACAGATACTCGGGTGGCTACACCTTC. Residues: CSARDRYSGGYTF.

This clonotype showed up many times. The V and J genes are TRBV10-2 and TRBJ2-3, with 7 nucleotides matching TRBD2. CDR1 is WSHSY and CDR2 is SAAADI in the germline V gene. CDR3 length equals 16 residues. J gave up 0 bases and V 7 bases, and 10 bases lay outside the gene matches. CDR3 nucleotide sequence: TGCGCCAGCACCCAGAAACTAGCGACTAGCACAGATACGCAGTATTTT. The encoded protein is CASTQKLATSTDTQYF.

The rearrangement joins TRBV10-3 to TRBJ1-2; no reliable D call. Germline V lookup: CDR1 ENHRY, CDR2 SYGVKD. The CDR3 covers 15 residues. Trimming left V 6 bases short and J 4 bases short, with 18 bases between. This CDR3 is CAISSTGAIAYGYTF. DNA of the CDR3: TGTGCCATCAGCTCCACGGGAGCCATAGCCTATGGCTACACCTTC.

Ten or more counts support this clonotype. V usage is TRBV12-3 or TRBV12-4 and J usage is TRBJ2-1; D possibly matches TRBD1 or TRBD2 (5 bases each). V shed 6 bases and J shed 8 bases, with 14 bases lying between them. The CDR3 totals 13 residues. In nucleotides, the CDR3 is TGTGCCAGCAGCCTCGGGGAAGGGGATGAGCAGTTCTTC. Translated, it gives CASSLGEGDEQFF.

In its sample, this clonotype was seen a few times. The rearrangement links TRBV3-1 to TRBJ1-2; D might be TRBD1 (5 bases). Germline V gene sequence: CDR1 LGHDT, CDR2 YNNKEL (reference sequence). Trimming pared 1 base from V and 3 bases from J, leaving 12 bases between. CDR3 length equals 15 residues. The CDR3 region is CASSQGLARDYGYTF. The CDR3 DNA reads TGTGCCAGCAGCCAAGGACTAGCCAGGGACTATGGCTACACCTTC. The full variable domain, completed using reference TRBV3-1 and TRBJ1-2, is DTAVSQTPKYLVTQMGNDKSIKCEQNLGHDTMYWYKQDSKKFLKIMFSYNNKELIINETVPNRFSPKSPDKAHLNLHINSLELGDSAVYFCASSQGLARDYGYTFGSGTRLTVV.

This clonotype appeared many times. The V and J genes are TRBV9 and TRBJ2-3, with D uncertain. With 2 bases removed from V and 2 bases from J, the gap between germline ends came to 9 bases. Per the germline V gene, CDR1 is SGDLS and CDR2 is YYNGEE. The CDR3 runs 14 residues. The CDR3 here is CASSVQKLTDTQYF. DNA of the CDR3: TGTGCCAGCAGCGTTCAGAAGCTCACAGATACGCAGTATTTT.

V is TRBV15 and J is TRBJ1-5; 7 nucleotides agree with TRBD1. In germline, CDR1 is LNHNV, CDR2 YYDKDF (reference sequence). V lost 9 bases, J lost 1 base, and 9 bases stayed unmatched. The CDR3 covers 15 residues. In DNA, the CDR3 is TGTGCCACACAGGGGACACCCTACAGCAATCAGCCCCAGCATTTT. Its protein product is CATQGTPYSNQPQHF.

This clonotype showed up many times. This sequence joins TRBV2 and TRBJ2-1; the match to TRBD2 covers 8 bases. The J segment lost 9 bases and the V segment lost 7 bases, leaving 8 bases of the junction unmatched. Germline V gene lookup returns CDR1 SNHLY and CDR2 FYNNEI. The CDR3 totals 13 residues. For the CDR3, the DNA is TGTGCCAGCAATGGGGTAGCGGGGAGTGAGCAGTTCTTC. It is translated as CASNGVAGSEQFF. Together with reference TRBV2 and TRBJ2-1, the CDR3 gives the full variable domain: EPEVTQTPSHQVTQMGQEVILRCVPISNHLYFYWYRQILGQKVEFLVSFYNNEISEKSEIFDDQFSVERPDGSNFTLKIRSTKLEDSAMYFCASNGVAGSEQFFGPGTRLTVL.

V is TRBV5-6 and J is TRBJ2-2; a possible D gene is TRBD2 (7 bases). Trimming shortened V by 4 bases and J by 2 bases, and 15 bases separated the two germline ends. The CDR3 has 16 amino acids. Germline CDR1 and CDR2: SGHDT and YYEEEE. The CDR3 spells CASSRRTAGNTGELFF. CDR3 in DNA: TGTGCCAGCAGCCGAAGGACAGCGGGAAACACCGGGGAGCTGTTTTTT.

V is TRBV12-3 or TRBV12-4 and J is TRBJ1-5; tentatively, D is TRBD1 (5 bases). The CDR3 is made up of 13 amino acids. Trimming cost V 6 bases and J 9 bases, with 15 bases left between them. Here the CDR3 reads CASRGTARVPQHF. CDR3 in DNA: TGTGCCAGCAGAGGGACTGCACGAGTGCCCCAGCATTTT.

This clonotype was seen repeatedly, ten times or more. The chain employs TRBV19 and TRBJ1-2, with a possible D match to TRBD1 (5 bases). V was pared by 3 bases and J by 6 bases, with 23 bases between. Germline values: CDR1 LNHDA, CDR2 SQIVND (reference sequence). The CDR3 sequence is 17 residues long. CDR3 region: CASSISVVPTMGDGYTF. In DNA, the CDR3 is TGTGCCAGTAGTATCTCCGTCGTCCCCACTATGGGGGATGGCTACACCTTC.

This clonotype turned up a few times. The chain joins TRBV28 to TRBJ2-2; perhaps TRBD2 as D (5 bases). V was pared by 4 bases and J by 5 bases, with 14 bases between. This CDR3 spans 15 amino acids. Germline lookup yields CDR1 MDHEN and CDR2 SYDVKM. The CDR3 loop reads CASSYSGGLTGELFF. For the CDR3, the DNA is TGTGCCAGCAGTTATTCCGGAGGTCTGACCGGGGAGCTGTTTTTT.